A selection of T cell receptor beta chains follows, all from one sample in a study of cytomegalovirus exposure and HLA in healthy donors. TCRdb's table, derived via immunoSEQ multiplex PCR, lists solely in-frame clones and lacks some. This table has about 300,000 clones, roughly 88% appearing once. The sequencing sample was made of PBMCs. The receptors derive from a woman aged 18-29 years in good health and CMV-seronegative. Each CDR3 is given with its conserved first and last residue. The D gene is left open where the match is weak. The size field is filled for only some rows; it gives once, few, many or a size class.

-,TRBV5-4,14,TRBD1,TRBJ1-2,CASSPGQGSYGYTF,TGTGCCAGCAGCCCGGGACAGGGGTCCTATGGCTACACCTTC
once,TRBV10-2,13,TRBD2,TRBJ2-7,CASSAGLAGVRYF,TGCGCCAGCAGTGCGGGACTAGCGGGAGTTCGGTACTTC
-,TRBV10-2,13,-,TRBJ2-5,CASSGGEKETQYF,TGCGCCAGCAGTGGGGGAGAGAAAGAGACCCAGTACTTC
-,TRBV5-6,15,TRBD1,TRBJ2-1,CASSLETGGRMKEFF,TGTGCCAGCAGCTTAGAAACAGGGGGCCGTATGAAGGAGTTCTTC
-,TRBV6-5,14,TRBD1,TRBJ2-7,CASSRGTGLYEQYF,TGTGCCAGCAGTCGCGGGACAGGGCTCTACGAGCAGTACTTC
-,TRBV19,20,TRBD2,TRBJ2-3,CASSRPAAGGPNRRADTQYF,TGTGCCAGTAGTAGGCCCGCAGCGGGAGGGCCAAACCGGCGGGCGGATACGCAGTATTTT
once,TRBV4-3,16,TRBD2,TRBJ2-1,CASSPVGLAGNNEQFF,TGCGCCAGCAGCCCAGTCGGACTAGCGGGAAACAATGAGCAGTTCTTC
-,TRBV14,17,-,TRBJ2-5,CASSQDQTTRNQETQYF,TGTGCCAGCAGCCAAGATCAAACTACGCGGAACCAAGAGACCCAGTACTTC
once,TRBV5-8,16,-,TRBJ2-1,CASSLELGEAGNEQFF,TGTGCCAGCAGCTTGGAGCTAGGGGAGGCGGGGAATGAGCAGTTCTTC
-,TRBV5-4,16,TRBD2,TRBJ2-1,CASSLGAGGLMNEQFF,TGTGCCAGCAGCTTGGGGGCGGGGGGCTTGATGAATGAGCAGTTCTTC
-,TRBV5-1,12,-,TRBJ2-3,CASSWETDTQYF,TGCGCCAGCAGCTGGGAGACAGATACGCAGTATTTT
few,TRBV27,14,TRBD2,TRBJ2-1,CASSSAGGHNEQFF,TGTGCCAGCAGTTCGGCGGGAGGTCACAATGAGCAGTTCTTC
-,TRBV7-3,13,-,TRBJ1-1,CASSLGGSTEAFF,TGTGCCAGCAGCTTGGGGGGAAGCACTGAAGCTTTCTTT
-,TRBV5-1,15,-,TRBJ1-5,CASSLGTVSNQPQHF,TGCGCCAGCAGCTTGGGGACAGTTAGCAATCAGCCCCAGCATTTT
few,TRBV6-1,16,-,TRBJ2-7,CASSEVEGWGSYEQYF,TGTGCCAGCAGTGAAGTGGAGGGGTGGGGATCCTACGAGCAGTACTTC
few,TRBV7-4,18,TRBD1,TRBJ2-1,CASSATGVRYSWCNEQFF,TGTGCCAGCAGCGCAACAGGGGTCCGCTACTCCTGGTGCAATGAGCAGTTCTTC
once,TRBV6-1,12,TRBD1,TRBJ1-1,CASLAGGTEAFF,TGTGCCAGCCTCGCAGGGGGCACTGAAGCTTTCTTT
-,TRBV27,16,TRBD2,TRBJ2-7,CASSKRKLADSYEQYF,TGTGCCAGCAGTAAGAGGAAGCTAGCGGACTCCTACGAGCAGTACTTC
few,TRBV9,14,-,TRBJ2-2,CASSVAANTGELFF,TGTGCCAGCAGCGTAGCGGCGAACACCGGGGAGCTGTTTTTT
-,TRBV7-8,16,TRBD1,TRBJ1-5,CASSNRLTGGDEPQHF,TGTGCCAGCAGCAACCGCCTAACAGGGGGCGACGAGCCCCAGCATTTT
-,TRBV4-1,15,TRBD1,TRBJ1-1,CASSQPGTGDTEAFF,TGCGCCAGCAGCCAACCCGGGACAGGGGACACTGAAGCTTTCTTT
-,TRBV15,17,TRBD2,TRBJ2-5,CATSRDSGGRGTETQYF,TGTGCCACCAGCAGAGATTCGGGGGGGCGTGGTACGGAGACCCAGTACTTC
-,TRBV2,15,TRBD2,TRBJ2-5,CASRSLSGSGETQYF,TGTGCCAGCAGATCACTTAGCGGGAGTGGAGAGACCCAGTACTTC
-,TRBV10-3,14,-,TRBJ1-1,CAISETTGNPEAFF,TGTGCCATCAGTGAGACAACAGGGAACCCTGAAGCTTTCTTT
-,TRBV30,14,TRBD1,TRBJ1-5,CAWSVGQVSQPQHF,TGTGCCTGGAGTGTAGGACAGGTTAGCCAGCCCCAGCATTTT
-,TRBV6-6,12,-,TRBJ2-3,CASRGGTDTQYF,TGTGCCAGCAGAGGCGGGACAGATACGCAGTATTTT
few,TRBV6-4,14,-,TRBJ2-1,CASSDSEQGDEQFF,TGTGCCAGCAGTGACTCCGAGCAGGGTGATGAGCAGTTCTTC
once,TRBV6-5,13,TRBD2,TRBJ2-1,CASGRGTSIEQFF,TGTGCCAGCGGCCGAGGGACTAGTATTGAGCAGTTCTTC
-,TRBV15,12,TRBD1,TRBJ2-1,CATSQGQAEQFF,TGTGCCACCAGCCAGGGACAGGCCGAGCAGTTCTTC
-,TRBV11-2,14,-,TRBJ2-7,CASSLVSVGHEQYF,TGTGCCAGCAGCTTAGTTAGCGTCGGCCACGAGCAGTACTTC
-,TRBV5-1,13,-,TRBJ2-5,CASSLQGPETQYF,TGCGCCAGCAGCCTCCAGGGTCCAGAGACCCAGTACTTC
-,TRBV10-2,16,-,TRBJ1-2,CASSESQGINGYGYTF,TGCGCCAGCAGTGAGTCGCAGGGGATAAACGGCTATGGCTACACCTTC
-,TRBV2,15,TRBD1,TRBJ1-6,CASSSLEGARSPLHF,TGTGCCAGCAGTTCGTTGGAGGGGGCCAGATCACCCCTCCACTTT
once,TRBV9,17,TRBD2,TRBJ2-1,CASSVGFASGSSGEQFF,TGTGCCAGCAGCGTAGGGTTTGCTAGCGGGAGCTCTGGGGAGCAGTTCTTC
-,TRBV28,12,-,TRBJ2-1,CASSLSEARQFF,TGTGCCAGCAGTTTATCTGAAGCACGGCAGTTCTTC
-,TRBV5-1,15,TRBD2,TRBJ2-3,CASSLRELGTDTQYF,TGCGCCAGCAGCCTGCGGGAGTTGGGCACAGATACGCAGTATTTT
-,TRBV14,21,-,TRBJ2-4,CASSQGRGPSPVWTVKNIQYF,TGTGCCAGCAGCCAAGGGAGGGGTCCTAGTCCTGTTTGGACGGTGAAAAACATTCAGTACTTC
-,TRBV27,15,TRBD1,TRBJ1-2,CASSEPGQGLHGYTF,TGTGCCAGCAGTGAGCCGGGACAGGGGTTACATGGCTACACCTTC
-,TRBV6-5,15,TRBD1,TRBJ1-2,CASSSGPGQGSGYTF,TGTGCCAGCAGTTCGGGGCCGGGACAGGGCTCTGGCTACACCTTC
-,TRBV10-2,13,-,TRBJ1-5,CASGTGGGQPQHF,TGCGCCAGCGGGACGGGGGGCGGTCAGCCCCAGCATTTT
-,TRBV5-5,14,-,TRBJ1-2,CASSPQGGNYGYTF,TGTGCCAGCAGCCCGCAAGGGGGAAACTATGGCTACACCTTC
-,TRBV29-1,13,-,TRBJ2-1,CSVEARSYNEQFF,TGCAGCGTTGAGGCTAGATCCTACAATGAGCAGTTCTTC